The 6 T cell receptor beta chains below all came from one sample that was sequenced in a study of T cell clonotyping in hematopoietic cell transplantation. Method: immunoSEQ multiplex PCR; TCRdb's copy keeps in-frame clones and lacks some. The sample contains 65,000 to 75,000 clones, 85% to 95% of which appear only once. Sequencing was performed on peripheral blood mononuclear cells. These receptors came from a man between 50 and 59 years old in good health. Some clones in this sample may be carry-over from other donors' samples.

This clone occurred a few times. The V call is TRBV9, the J call TRBJ2-5; perhaps TRBD2 as D (6 bases). With 4 bases removed from V and 5 bases from J, the gap between germline ends came to 15 bases. The CDR3 sequence is 14 residues long. CDR1 and CDR2 (germline): SGDLS, YYNGEE. The CDR3 coding sequence is TGTGCCAGCAGCCGCGGGACTCCGGGGGAGACCCAGTACTTC. It specifies CASSRGTPGETQYF.

This chain links TRBV15 with TRBJ2-7; TRBD1 agrees at 9 bases. The CDR3 covers 14 residues. CDR1 and CDR2 (germline): LNHNV, YYDKDF (reference sequence). Trimming took 5 bases from V and 6 from J; bases not matched to a gene: 8. The CDR3 region is CATSDRRTGAEQYF. The CDR3 DNA reads TGTGCCACCAGCGATCGCAGGACAGGGGCCGAGCAGTACTTC.

The chain uses TRBV2 and TRBJ2-7; 7 bases are a match to TRBD1. Per germline, CDR1 SNHLY and CDR2 FYNNEI. The CDR3 covers 13 residues. V lost 7 bases to trimming and J lost 5 bases; unmatched junction nucleotides: 8. The CDR3, as DNA: TGTGCCAGCACCGGGACAGTCGTCCACGAGCAGTACTTC. Residues: CASTGTVVHEQYF.

The chain has TRBV2 and TRBJ2-2; the D is unclear. There are 13 residues in the CDR3. V gave up 3 bases and J gave up 4 bases, with 6 bases separating them. CDR1 and CDR2 from the germline V gene are SNHLY and FYNNEI. The CDR3 bases are TGTGCCAGCAGTGAGCAGCTCACCGGGGAGCTGTTTTTT. It is translated as CASSEQLTGELFF.

The chain links TRBV19 to TRBJ2-1; 10 bases are shared with TRBD2. Germline assignment: CDR1 LNHDA and CDR2 SQIVND (reference sequence). This CDR3 is 19 amino acids long. The V gene end was trimmed by 5 bases and the J gene end by 0 bases; junction bases not matched to a gene: 13. The CDR3 sequence: CASSGWTSGRLSSYNEQFF. The CDR3 DNA reads TGTGCCAGTAGTGGGTGGACTAGCGGACGACTGAGCTCCTACAATGAGCAGTTCTTC.

The chain links TRBV27 to TRBJ2-7, with 11 nucleotides matching TRBD2. The CDR3 is made up of 15 amino acids. CDR1 and CDR2 (germline): MNHEY, SMNVEV (reference sequence). V shed 5 bases and J 6 bases; nucleotides not matched to a gene: 9. In nucleotides, the CDR3 is TGTGCCAGCAGTCCCTTAGCGGGAGGGCCCATCGAGCAGTACTTC. Protein sequence: CASSPLAGGPIEQYF.